This T cell receptor (beta chain) came from a study of T cells in Graves' hyperthyroidism and ophthalmopathy. Study-level results: Most clonotypes expanded in thyroid above 0.001 were likewise present in blood. Ophthalmopathy, as predicted by the model, came a median around 6 months after the prediction.

The junction had 20 bases not matched to a gene; V was cut back by 6 bases and J by 1 base. The CDR3 covers 21 residues. This clonotype was observed a handful of times. The antigen is not known. Using RNA transcripts as the source, TCR beta CDR3 regions were amplified. TCR CDR3 underwent first-round RT-PCR with the HTBI primer set. TCRdb independently ran MiXCR on the multiplex PCR reads; one entry per CDR3 protein. The sample has around 440,000 distinct CDR3 sequences, more than 15% seen once; the top ten hold around 14%. Stable Graves' hyperthyroidism meant no ophthalmopathy progression within 18 months. PBMCs came from 9 to 10 ml fresh peripheral blood.

The sample consisted of blood. This sequence originates from a young woman with Graves' hyperthyroidism. V and J are TRBV12-3 or TRBV12-4 and TRBJ2-1, with 11 nucleotides matching TRBD2. This CDR3 is CASSLRLLAGANSPSYNEQFF. The CDR3 nucleotides read TGTGCCAGCAGCCTTAGGTTACTAGCGGGGGCCAACTCCCCTTCCTACAATGAGCAGTTCTTC.